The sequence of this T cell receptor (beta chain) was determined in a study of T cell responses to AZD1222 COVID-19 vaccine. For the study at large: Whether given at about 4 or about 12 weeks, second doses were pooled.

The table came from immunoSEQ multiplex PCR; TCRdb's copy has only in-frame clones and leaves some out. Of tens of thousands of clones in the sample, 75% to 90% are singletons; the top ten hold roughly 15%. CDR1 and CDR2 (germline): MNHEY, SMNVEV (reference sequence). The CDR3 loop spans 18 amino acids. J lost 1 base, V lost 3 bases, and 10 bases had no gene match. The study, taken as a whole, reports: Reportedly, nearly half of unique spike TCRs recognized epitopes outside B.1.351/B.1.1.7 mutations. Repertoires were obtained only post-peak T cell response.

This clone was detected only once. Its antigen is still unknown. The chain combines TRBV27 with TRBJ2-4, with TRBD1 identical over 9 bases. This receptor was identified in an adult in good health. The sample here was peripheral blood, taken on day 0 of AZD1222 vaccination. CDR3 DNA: TGTGCCAGCAGTTTGAGGACAGGGGATCCTCTTGCCAAAAACATTCAGTACTTC. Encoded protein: CASSLRTGDPLAKNIQYF.